This TCR beta chain originates from a study of T cell repertoires in cytomegalovirus infection. This CDR3 spans 15 amino acids. In germline, CDR1 is SGHTA, CDR2 FQGNSA. Trimming removed 0 bases at V and 2 bases at J, with 9 bases between. MiXCR, applied by TCRdb to the reads, yields one record per CDR3 protein. Among 600,000 to 700,000 distinct CDR3 sequences listed, 30% to 35% were seen once. At least ten counts were recorded for this clonotype. Its specificity is unknown. This specimen was cultured PBMCs, taken from culture after CMV antigen stimulation. V gene TRBV7-2 combines with J gene TRBJ2-3; no clear D. The clonotype was recovered from a human donor in good health (CMV status not recorded). Some clones in this sample may be carry-over from other donors' samples. CDR3 DNA sequence: TGTGCCAGCAGCTTAGCAGTCTATTCCACAGATACGCAGTATTTT. The encoded protein is CASSLAVYSTDTQYF.